This entry is about one T cell receptor beta chain. Its antigen is unidentified. V was pared by 1 base and J by 7 bases, with 5 bases between. Germline loops: CDR1 LGHDT, CDR2 YNNKEL (reference sequence). The CDR3 contains 12 residues. These data belong to a study of vaccination effects on CD4 cells after COVID-19. Broader study findings: No early post-infection timepoints were available in the study, which also included few convalescent patients.

Antigen-specific CD4+ T cells were expanded with viral peptide pools in the ViraFEST assay before sequencing. Following a roughly eleven-day culture, CD4+ T cells were purified. A PCR test confirmed that the person had SARS-CoV-2 infection between March and December 2020. Supplemented with around 11 IU/ml IL-2 and approximately 9.7 ug/ml peptides, two million PBMC per well were kept in culture. An HIV-1 Nef peptide pool was employed for negative control culture. Fresh IL-2-containing medium replaced half the medium on days 3 and 7. TCRdb's table, derived via immunoSEQ multiplex PCR, lists solely in-frame clones and lacks some. Found here are 70,000 or so clones, 65% to 85% of them singletons; the top ten hold more than 5%.

The sequencing used CD4+ T cells from PBMCs cultured with HIV peptides, collected before COVID-19 vaccination. Noted subset: HIV-1 Nef peptide pool negative control/reference culture. The J gene is TRBJ1-5, the V gene TRBV3-1 (or the pseudogene TRBV3-2), with D unresolved. The receptor's source is a human donor who had a prior SARS-CoV-2 infection. CDR3 residues: CASSQGWQPQHF. CDR3 bases: TGTGCCAGCAGCCAAGGGTGGCAGCCCCAGCATTTT.